The 7 T cell receptor beta chains below come from one sample, sequenced in a study of T-cell memory formation after mild COVID-19. Each CDR3 protein gets one entry after TCRdb re-called the 5' RACE reads with MiXCR. This sample has about 100,000 distinct CDR3 sequences, with roughly a sixth found just once. The sequenced sample was PBMCs or a T cell subset sorted from them (not recorded which). The source is a man between 18 and 35 years old who had mild COVID-19 (a few samples of this study predate the infection). Cell type and time point are not known.

This chain uses TRBV6-5 with TRBJ2-1; 9 bases agree with TRBD1. The CDR3 contains 14 residues. J was trimmed by 13 bases and V by 4 bases; bases with no gene match: 11. CDR1 and CDR2 (germline): MNHEY, SVGAGI. CDR3 nucleotide sequence: TGTGCCAGCAGTTTACCCCCTGGACAGGGGACTCAGTTCTTC. Translation: CASSLPPGQGTQFF.

This chain joins TRBV7-8 and TRBJ1-5; no clear D gene. The CDR3 runs to 15 residues. Trimming removed 7 bases from V and 7 bases from J, with 20 bases in between. CDR1 and CDR2 (germline): SGHVS, FQNEAQ. The CDR3 here is CASTARRGVEQPQHF. The CDR3 nucleotides are TGTGCCAGCACCGCCCGGCGGGGTGTTGAGCAGCCCCAGCATTTT. Filled out from reference TRBV7-8 and TRBJ1-5, the complete variable domain reads GAGVSQSPRYKVAKRGQDVALRCDPISGHVSLFWYQQALGQGPEFLTYFQNEAQLDKSGLPSDRFFAERPEGSVSTLKIQRTQQEDSAVYLCASTARRGVEQPQHFGDGTRLSIL.

The V call is TRBV7-2, the J call TRBJ1-6; 7 nucleotides line up with TRBD1. The CDR3 length is 17 residues. The germline V gene encodes CDR1 SGHTA and CDR2 FQGNSA. The V and J ends lost 4 bases and 3 bases, in that order; junction bases with no gene match: 9. CDR3 sequence (DNA): TGTGCCAGCAGCTACAGTGGGACAGAGGTCTATAATTCACCCCTCCACTTT. Its translation is CASSYSGTEVYNSPLHF.

This chain joins TRBV27 and TRBJ1-2; maybe TRBD1 (5 bases). CDR3 length: 14 residues. CDR1 is MNHEY and CDR2 is SMNVEV in the germline V gene (reference sequence). The ends were cut back, 6 bases at V and 1 base at J, with 12 bases in the middle. CDR3 amino acids: CASSPTEFNYGYTF. The CDR3 nucleotides are TGTGCCAGCAGCCCGACAGAATTTAACTATGGCTACACCTTC.

The rearrangement uses TRBV7-2 and TRBJ2-5, with a weak D call TRBD2 (5 bases). The CDR3 has 15 residues. Germline V gives CDR1 SGHTA, CDR2 FQGNSA. Deletions cut 4 bases from V and 4 bases from J, with 16 bases between. CDR3 DNA: TGTGCCAGCAGCTCCTTCGCCGGGGTTAGAGAGACCCAGTACTTC. As protein: CASSSFAGVRETQYF.

The chain has TRBV18 and TRBJ1-1; a possible D gene is TRBD1 (5 bases). The CDR3 sequence is 15 residues long. V was clipped by 3 bases and J by 1 base, with 12 bases between them. CDR1 and CDR2 from the germline V gene are KGHSH and LQKENI. The CDR3 region has the DNA TGTGCCAGCTCACCCAGCGCGGGACCGAACACTGAAGCTTTCTTT. The encoded protein is CASSPSAGPNTEAFF.

The V and J genes are TRBV18 and TRBJ1-2, with a weak D call TRBD1 (6 bases). Germline V lookup: CDR1 KGHSH, CDR2 LQKENI. Trimming cost V 3 bases and J 5 bases, with 13 bases left between them. CDR3 size: 14 residues. The CDR3 is CASSPAGVEYGYTF. CDR3 DNA: TGTGCCAGCTCACCTGCAGGGGTAGAGTATGGCTACACCTTC.